Detailed here is one T cell receptor beta chain. Its antigen is still unknown. Using immunoSEQ multiplex PCR, the repertoire was profiled, and TCRdb retains in-frame clones only, with some absent. The sample contains some 66,000 clones, about 89% of which appear only once. Graft samples were processed, releasing intraepithelial and lamina propria lymphocytes. This specimen comes from a study of graft-versus-host responses after intestinal transplantation. As for the study in general: Each of the recipients got a multivisceral, liver-intestinal, or isolated intestinal transplant.

General study points: GvH clones detected in recipient marrow included some appearing first in ileum or blood. Early post-transplant HvG declines tracked with peak circulating GvH clone levels.

CDR1 is KGHSH and CDR2 is LQKENI in the germline V gene. The length of the CDR3 is 12 residues. The V end lost 6 bases, the J end lost 2 bases, and 4 bases lay between the germline ends. This receptor was obtained from a human patient who received an intestinal transplant, so some T cells may come from the graft donor. Sample: ileum tissue, taken less than 400 days after transplant. The V and J genes are TRBV18 and TRBJ2-2; D unclear. CDR3 nucleotides: TGTGCCAGCTCCCTCAACACCGGGGAGCTGTTTTTT. Its translation: CASSLNTGELFF.